Listed here is a single T cell receptor (beta chain). In the authors' methods: Using reference gene primer amplification, nucleated cell counts were estimated. TCRdb's copy holds only in-frame clones and misses some; the assay was immunoSEQ multiplex PCR. The V and J calls and clone size were taken over from that table, and D and trimming were inferred from the DNA. This sample has 150,000 to 200,000 clones, with 65% to 85% found just once. This record comes from a study of blood T cell repertoires in COVID-19. Study information: There were acute and convalescent COVID-19 samples, and they came from the United States, Italy and Spain. T cells, B-cell-depleted T cells, or PBMCs provided the cDNA or gDNA that served as material.

The CDR3 totals 14 residues. Germline V gives CDR1 SEHNR, CDR2 FQNEAQ (reference sequence). J was trimmed by 6 bases and V by 5 bases; bases with no gene match: 6. The receptor's source is a human donor with acute or convalescent COVID-19. The donor label of this sample is uncertain. The specimen sequenced was peripheral blood. V and J are TRBV7-9 and TRBJ2-3; 9 bases line up with TRBD1. The CDR3 spells CASSAGTGTDTQYF. CDR3 nucleotide sequence: TGTGCCAGCAGCGCCGGGACAGGGACCGATACGCAGTATTTT.